A selection of T cell receptor beta chains follows, all from one sample in a study of blood T cell repertoires in COVID-19. Generated by immunoSEQ multiplex PCR, the TCRdb table keeps only in-frame clones and is missing some. The profile shows 25,000 to 30,000 clones, roughly nine tenths of them singletons. The material sequenced was peripheral blood. These receptors all come from a human donor in a cohort sampled during active COVID-19. The CDR3 runs from the conserved cysteine through the conserved F or W. D genes are given only for firm matches. Clone size is shown for a subset of rows, as once, few, many or a class of expanded clone.

DNA | CDR3 | V | size | J | D
TGTGCCAGCAGCAAAAAGAGTCAGCCCCAGCATTTT | CASSKKSQPQHF | TRBV21-1 | few | TRBJ1-5 | .
TGCGCCAGCAGTCAATCGAGGGGGCGCGGCAATCAGCCCCAGCATTTT | CASSQSRGRGNQPQHF | TRBV23-1 | few | TRBJ1-5 | TRBD1
TGTGCCAGCAGCTTCACCGACAGGGGGAGGGAAAACACCATATATTTT | CASSFTDRGRENTIYF | TRBV13 | . | TRBJ1-3 | TRBD1
TGCGCCAGCAGCTTCCTAGCGGGAAGCAACGAGCAGTACTTC | CASSFLAGSNEQYF | TRBV5-1 | . | TRBJ2-7 | TRBD2
TGTGCCAGCAGTTACTCCCCCGGGTCTGACTATGGCTACACCTTC | CASSYSPGSDYGYTF | TRBV6-6 | . | TRBJ1-2 | .
TGTGCCAGCAGCCAAGAGGCGGGAAAGAATCAGCCCCAGCATTTT | CASSQEAGKNQPQHF | TRBV4-2 | . | TRBJ1-5 | .
TGCGCCAGCAGCCAAGATGCGGCGCCGCAGTACTTC | CASSQDAAPQYF | TRBV4-1 | . | TRBJ2-7 | .
TGTGCCAGCAGCTTAGTAGTTTACGAGCAGTACTTC | CASSLVVYEQYF | TRBV7-9 | once | TRBJ2-7 | .
TGTGCTAGTGGTTTAAGCGGGAGTGAGACCCAGTACTTC | CASGLSGSETQYF | TRBV12-5 | . | TRBJ2-5 | TRBD2
TGTGCCAGCAGCTTACCTAGCGGTTACAATGAGCAGTTCTTC | CASSLPSGYNEQFF | TRBV7-8 | . | TRBJ2-1 | TRBD2
TGTGCCAGCTCACCATCCGGACACACGAACACTGAAGCTTTCTTT | CASSPSGHTNTEAFF | TRBV18 | once | TRBJ1-1 | .
TGTGCCAGCAGATCAGGACAGGCGGCAGATACGCAGTATTTT | CASRSGQAADTQYF | TRBV6-5 | few | TRBJ2-3 | TRBD1
TGTGCCAGCTCACCTCAGGACTCCTACGAGCAGTACTTC | CASSPQDSYEQYF | TRBV18 | . | TRBJ2-7 | .
TGTGCCAGCAGTTTCAAGCGGGGGACGAGCGGGGAGCTGTTTTTT | CASSFKRGTSGELFF | TRBV3-1/TRBV3-2 | . | TRBJ2-2 | TRBD2
TGTGCCAGCAGGGGACAGCGGGAAAAACTGTTTTTT | CASRGQREKLFF | TRBV6-5 | . | TRBJ1-4 | TRBD1
TGTGCCAGCAGCGGGACAGGCTACCGGGGGGAGCTGTTTTTT | CASSGTGYRGELFF | TRBV9 | . | TRBJ2-2 | TRBD1
TGTGCCAGCAGCTTAGTGGTAGCGGGGGACACAGATACGCAGTATTTT | CASSLVVAGDTDTQYF | TRBV7-8 | once | TRBJ2-3 | TRBD2
TGTGCCAGCAGTGCCGGCCCCAACGGACAGAACACTGAAGCTTTCTTT | CASSAGPNGQNTEAFF | TRBV6-2/TRBV6-3 | . | TRBJ1-1 | .
TGTGCCAGCAGCCAAAATCTCAATTCACCCCTCCACTTT | CASSQNLNSPLHF | TRBV3-1/TRBV3-2 | few | TRBJ1-6 | .
TGTGCCAGCAAATTAGCGGGGGGCCGCAATGAGCAGTTCTTC | CASKLAGGRNEQFF | TRBV6-5 | . | TRBJ2-1 | TRBD2
TGTGCCAGCAGATTTATGAGCAATCAGCCCCAGCATTTT | CASRFMSNQPQHF | TRBV2 | . | TRBJ1-5 | .
TGTGCCAGCAGCCAACCGGGTGGGAACACTGAAGCTTTCTTT | CASSQPGGNTEAFF | TRBV3-1/TRBV3-2 | . | TRBJ1-1 | .
TGTGCCAGCAGCTTAACCAGGGCGTCCTACGAGCAGTACTTC | CASSLTRASYEQYF | TRBV13 | few | TRBJ2-7 | .
TGTGCCAGCAGCCAAGTGCACATGAACACTGAAGCTTTCTTT | CASSQVHMNTEAFF | TRBV14 | . | TRBJ1-1 | .
TGTGCCAGCAACCCCCAGGGGGCTGGGGGGGCCAACGTCCTGACTTTC | CASNPQGAGGANVLTF | TRBV6-2/TRBV6-3 | . | TRBJ2-6 | TRBD1
TGTGCCAGCAGCTTAGTAACAGCGGGAGGATGGGAGACCCAGTACTTC | CASSLVTAGGWETQYF | TRBV13 | . | TRBJ2-5 | TRBD2
TGCGCCAGCAGCCTGATGGGACTAGCGGGGTCCAATGAGCAGTTCTTC | CASSLMGLAGSNEQFF | TRBV5-1 | . | TRBJ2-1 | TRBD2
TGCGCCAGCAGTTCAGCGGGGGGCCGCTACGAGCAGTACTTC | CASSSAGGRYEQYF | TRBV10-1 | few | TRBJ2-7 | TRBD2
TGTGCCAGCAGTTTGAGTAGCGGGAGGCCTCCCGAGACCCAGTACTTC | CASSLSSGRPPETQYF | TRBV28 | . | TRBJ2-5 | TRBD2
TGTGCCACCGCCCGGGGGGGGGATGACACTGAAGCTTTCTTT | CATARGGDDTEAFF | TRBV15 | . | TRBJ1-1 | .
TGTGCCAGCAGCCAAAGTCCCGGGGGCACTGAAGCTTTCTTT | CASSQSPGGTEAFF | TRBV3-1/TRBV3-2 | . | TRBJ1-1 | .
TGTGCCAGTAGTACCATACAGGATTCACCCCTCCACTTT | CASSTIQDSPLHF | TRBV19 | . | TRBJ1-6 | .
TGTGCCAGTAGTATTCGGGGTTTCACTGAAGCTTTCTTT | CASSIRGFTEAFF | TRBV19 | . | TRBJ1-1 | .
TGTGCCAGCAGCGTAGGTGGGGGGGCATTAAACATTCAGTACTTC | CASSVGGGALNIQYF | TRBV9 | . | TRBJ2-4 | .
TGTGCCAGCAGCTTAGCGCTACAGGGGATAGATACGCAGTATTTT | CASSLALQGIDTQYF | TRBV11-1 | . | TRBJ2-3 | TRBD1
TGTGCCAGCAGGCGGGGGCAGTCGAACACTGAAGCTTTCTTT | CASRRGQSNTEAFF | TRBV6-6 | few | TRBJ1-1 | .
TGTGCCAGCAGCCCGGGACAAACTAATTCACCCCTCCACTTT | CASSPGQTNSPLHF | TRBV7-2 | . | TRBJ1-6 | .
TGTGCCAGCTCACCGCTACTCCTCCCTGGGCAGCGGGGGGGGGATGAGCAGTTCTTC | CASSPLLLPGQRGGDEQFF | TRBV18 | . | TRBJ2-1 | TRBD2
TGTGCCAGCAGCGACGACAGAGTTGGAAACACCATATATTTT | CASSDDRVGNTIYF | TRBV28 | . | TRBJ1-3 | .
TGCGCCAGCAGCTCGGGGACAGGGGGGTATGGCTACACCTTC | CASSSGTGGYGYTF | TRBV5-1 | . | TRBJ1-2 | TRBD1
TGTGCCAGTGCCCTGGGGGCGACAGGACGCAATGAGCAGTTCTTC | CASALGATGRNEQFF | TRBV19 | . | TRBJ2-1 | .
TGCGCCAGCAGCAGTGTGACAGGCCCCTACAATGAGCAGTTCTTC | CASSSVTGPYNEQFF | TRBV5-1 | . | TRBJ2-1 | .
TGTGCCAGCACCACCTCGGGCGGGGCTTACAATGAGCAGTTCTTC | CASTTSGGAYNEQFF | TRBV11-3 | . | TRBJ2-1 | .
TGTGCCACCAGTGAAGACAGGGTCGTTAACAATCAGCCCCAGCATTTT | CATSEDRVVNNQPQHF | TRBV24-1 | . | TRBJ1-5 | TRBD1
TGTGCCAGCAGCCACCGAGACAGGGACAACGAGCAGTACTTC | CASSHRDRDNEQYF | TRBV3-1/TRBV3-2 | . | TRBJ2-7 | TRBD1
TGTGCCAGCAGCTTAGGGGCGGCTAGCGGGAGGGAGACCCAGTACTTC | CASSLGAASGRETQYF | TRBV7-6 | . | TRBJ2-5 | TRBD2
TGTGCCAGCAGTGTGGGAAGAGGGTACCAGCATTTT | CASSVGRGYQHF | TRBV2 | few | TRBJ1-5 | .
TGTGCCAGCAGCTTAAGCGGAAACATTCAGTACTTC | CASSLSGNIQYF | TRBV5-6 | . | TRBJ2-4 | .
TGCGCCAGCAGCACGGGACAGGGGGCGATTGGAGCTTTCTTT | CASSTGQGAIGAFF | TRBV5-1 | once | TRBJ1-1 | TRBD1